This T cell receptor beta chain is drawn from a study of blood T cell repertoires in COVID-19. V lost 5 bases to trimming and J lost 0 bases, with 14 bases between them. The CDR3 sequence is 16 residues long. Germline values: CDR1 SEHNR, CDR2 FQNEAQ (reference sequence). Here immunoSEQ multiplex PCR was the method, and the copy in TCRdb shows in-frame clones only, minus some. The sample shows 250,000 to 300,000 clones, roughly 83% of them seen only once. The chain employs TRBV7-9 and TRBJ2-4; possible D gene TRBD2, 7 bases. The TCR was taken from a man aged 60-69 years who had recovered from COVID-19. Specimen: peripheral blood. The CDR3 region has the DNA TGTGCCAGCAGCGAGCCGGGGGGCCTAGCCAAAAACATTCAGTACTTC. Its protein is CASSEPGGLAKNIQYF.